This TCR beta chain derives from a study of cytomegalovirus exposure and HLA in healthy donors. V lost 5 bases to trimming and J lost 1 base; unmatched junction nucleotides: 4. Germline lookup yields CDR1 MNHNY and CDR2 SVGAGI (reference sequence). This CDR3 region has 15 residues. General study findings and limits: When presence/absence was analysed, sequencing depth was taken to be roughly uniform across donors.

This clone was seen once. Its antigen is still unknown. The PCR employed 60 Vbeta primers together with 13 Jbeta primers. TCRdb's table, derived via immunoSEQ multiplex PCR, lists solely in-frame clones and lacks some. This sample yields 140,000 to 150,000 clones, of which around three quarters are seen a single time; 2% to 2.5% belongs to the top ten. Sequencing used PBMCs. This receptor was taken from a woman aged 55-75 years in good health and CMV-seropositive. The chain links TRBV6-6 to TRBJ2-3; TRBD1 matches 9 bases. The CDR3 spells CASSPDRGGTDTQYF. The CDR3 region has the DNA TGTGCCAGCAGTCCAGACAGGGGGGGCACAGATACGCAGTATTTT.